These T cell receptor beta chains were read from a single sample in a study of control samples from healthy donors and cancer patients. This table comes from immunoSEQ multiplex PCR, and its TCRdb copy is limited to in-frame clones, with some not included. The sample lists some 51,000 clones; roughly 95% were seen once. What was sequenced was blood. The receptors derive from a woman aged 18-35 years in good health. Each CDR3 is given with its conserved first and last residue. The D gene is left open where the match is weak. Only some rows state a clone size, as once, few, many or a class for expanded clones.

clone_size | d_call | j_call | v_call | cdr3_nt | cdr3_aa
NA | NA | TRBJ1-2 | TRBV19 | TGTGCCAGCCGTTATGGGACATTCTATGGCTACACCTTC | CASRYGTFYGYTF
NA | TRBD2 | TRBJ2-1 | TRBV7-2 | TGTGCCAGCAGCTTAGTACTAGCGCGAAGCAATGAGCAGTTCTTC | CASSLVLARSNEQFF
NA | NA | TRBJ1-6 | TRBV6-5 | TGTGCCAGCAATCCGGGACACGGGAATTCACCCCTCCACTTT | CASNPGHGNSPLHF
NA | NA | TRBJ2-7 | TRBV5-1 | TGCGCCAGCAGCTTAAGCGGCGACAGCCTCTACGAGCAGTACTTC | CASSLSGDSLYEQYF
NA | NA | TRBJ1-2 | TRBV5-1 | TGCGCCAGCAGCTCGACAGCTAACTATGGCTACACCTTC | CASSSTANYGYTF
NA | NA | TRBJ1-1 | TRBV29-1 | TGCAGCGTTACAGGGTTAGGGAACACTGAAGCTTTCTTT | CSVTGLGNTEAFF
NA | TRBD1 | TRBJ2-7 | TRBV27 | TGTGCCAGCAGCCTTATCACAGGGGGAAGATTCTACGAGCAGTACTTC | CASSLITGGRFYEQYF
NA | NA | TRBJ1-6 | TRBV7-6 | TGTGCCAGCAGCTTAGAGGTCTATTCACCCCTCCACTTT | CASSLEVYSPLHF
NA | NA | TRBJ1-2 | TRBV12-3/TRBV12-4 | TGTGCCAGCACCAATCGGGAGGGCACAGGCTACACCTTC | CASTNREGTGYTF
NA | NA | TRBJ1-6 | TRBV30 | TGTGCCTGGAGTCTTGATGGGCGGATGAATTCACCCCTCCACTTT | CAWSLDGRMNSPLHF
NA | NA | TRBJ1-4 | TRBV7-6 | TGTGCCAGCAGCTCCGATAGTGAAAAACTGTTTTTT | CASSSDSEKLFF
NA | NA | TRBJ2-7 | TRBV7-9 | TGTGCCAGCAGCTTAGCCCTAGGGCAGTTCTACGAGCAGTACTTC | CASSLALGQFYEQYF
once | NA | TRBJ2-5 | TRBV6-1 | TGTGCCAGCAGTGAGGAGGGCAGGGAGACCCAGTACTTC | CASSEEGRETQYF
NA | NA | TRBJ2-7 | TRBV7-9 | TGTGCCAGCAGCTCGATGCGAAAGACAAAATTTACGACCTACGAGCAGTACTTC | CASSSMRKTKFTTYEQYF
NA | TRBD1 | TRBJ2-7 | TRBV27 | TGTGCCAGCAGCGCCAGGGGGAAAGCATGGCAGTACTTC | CASSARGKAWQYF
NA | TRBD1 | TRBJ1-1 | TRBV30 | TGTGCCTGGGGTGCAGGGGGTCCCACTGAAGCTTTCTTT | CAWGAGGPTEAFF
NA | NA | TRBJ2-3 | TRBV9 | TGTGCCAGCGCGATCTCGGCGATCACAGATACGCAGTATTTT | CASAISAITDTQYF
NA | NA | TRBJ1-1 | TRBV14 | TGTGCCAGCAGCTACGGCCAGAACACTGAAGCTTTCTTT | CASSYGQNTEAFF
once | NA | TRBJ1-1 | TRBV5-1 | TGCGCCAGCAGCTTGGTGTCAAGGAACACTGAAGCTTTCTTT | CASSLVSRNTEAFF
once | TRBD1 | TRBJ2-6 | TRBV6-4 | TGTGCCAGCAGTGTACCAACCCAGGGGGCGTCTGGGGCCAACGTCCTGACTTTC | CASSVPTQGASGANVLTF
once | NA | TRBJ1-3 | TRBV5-6 | TGTGCCAGCAGCGCCGATGAAAACACCATATATTTT | CASSADENTIYF
NA | TRBD2 | TRBJ2-2 | TRBV9 | TGTGCCAGCAGCGTTTTGAGCGGGGGGGCCAACTATCTAGGGGAGCTGTTTTTT | CASSVLSGGANYLGELFF
NA | NA | TRBJ1-3 | TRBV5-1 | TGCGCCAGCAGCTTGGAGTCAAAGTCAAATGGAAACACCATATATTTT | CASSLESKSNGNTIYF
NA | TRBD1 | TRBJ2-5 | TRBV7-9 | TGTGCCAGCAGCTTAGGGTCAGGGGGCAGGGAGACCCAGTACTTC | CASSLGSGGRETQYF
once | TRBD1 | TRBJ2-1 | TRBV7-6 | TGTGCCAGCAGCTTAGCCCCCGGGACAGGGATGAATGAGCAGTTCTTC | CASSLAPGTGMNEQFF
NA | TRBD2 | TRBJ2-7 | TRBV11-3 | TGTGCCAGCAGCCTAGGACTAGCGGGGGGAAAGCAGTACTTC | CASSLGLAGGKQYF
NA | TRBD2 | TRBJ2-7 | TRBV7-8 | TGTGCCAGCAGCTTACGAGCGGGGGCGCTTCTAACCTACGAGCAGTACTTC | CASSLRAGALLTYEQYF
once | TRBD2 | TRBJ2-1 | TRBV11-2 | TGTGCCAGCAGCTTAGTGGGGCGGGGGGTGGATGAGCAGTTCTTC | CASSLVGRGVDEQFF
NA | NA | TRBJ2-5 | TRBV7-2 | TGTGCCAGCAGCTTCCAAGGGGGGGCCGTAGAGACCCAGTACTTC | CASSFQGGAVETQYF
NA | NA | TRBJ2-3 | TRBV10-3 | TGTGCCATCAGTGGATTGGACAGAGGGACAGATACGCAGTATTTT | CAISGLDRGTDTQYF
NA | TRBD2 | TRBJ2-1 | TRBV9 | TGTGCCAGCAGCGTAGCGTCAGCGGGGGGGCATGAGCAGTTCTTC | CASSVASAGGHEQFF
NA | NA | TRBJ2-1 | TRBV7-2 | TGTGCCAGCAGCCCCCCCCAGGGAGGTACCTACAATGAGCAGTTCTTC | CASSPPQGGTYNEQFF
NA | NA | TRBJ1-2 | TRBV19 | TGTGCCAGTAGTATACAGGCGGGGGGCAGATATGGCTACACCTTC | CASSIQAGGRYGYTF
NA | NA | TRBJ1-1 | TRBV19 | TGTGCCAGTAGTATCGGGGGGGCTACTGAAGCTTTCTTT | CASSIGGATEAFF
NA | NA | TRBJ1-2 | TRBV19 | TGTGCCAGTAGTATAGGTTCTGCTGTTAACTATGGCTACACCTTC | CASSIGSAVNYGYTF
NA | NA | TRBJ1-2 | TRBV4-1 | TGCGCCAGCAGCCAAGTGGGAGGGCACTATGGCTACACCTTC | CASSQVGGHYGYTF
NA | NA | TRBJ1-2 | TRBV2 | TGTGCCAGCAGTGACAGCTATGGCTACACCTTC | CASSDSYGYTF
NA | NA | TRBJ1-5 | TRBV7-6 | TGTGCCAGTGGGGTTGGCAATCAGCCCCAGCATTTT | CASGVGNQPQHF
NA | NA | TRBJ1-4 | TRBV6-5 | TGTGCCAGCAGTACCGACTATCCAACTAATGAAAAACTGTTTTTT | CASSTDYPTNEKLFF
NA | NA | TRBJ1-1 | TRBV27 | TGTGCCAGCAACACCGGTGACCAGGGTGAAGCTTTCTTT | CASNTGDQGEAFF